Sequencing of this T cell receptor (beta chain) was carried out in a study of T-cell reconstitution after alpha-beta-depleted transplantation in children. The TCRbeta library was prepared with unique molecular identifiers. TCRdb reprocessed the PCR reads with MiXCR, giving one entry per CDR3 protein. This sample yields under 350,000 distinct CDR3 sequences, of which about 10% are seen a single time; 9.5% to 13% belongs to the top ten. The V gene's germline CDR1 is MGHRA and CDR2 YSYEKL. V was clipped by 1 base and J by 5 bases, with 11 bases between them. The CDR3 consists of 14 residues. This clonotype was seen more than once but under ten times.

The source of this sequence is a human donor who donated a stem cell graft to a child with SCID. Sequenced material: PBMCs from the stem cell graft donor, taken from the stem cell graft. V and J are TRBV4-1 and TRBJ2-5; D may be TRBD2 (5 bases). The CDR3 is CASSQGERGETQYF. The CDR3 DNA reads TGCGCCAGCAGCCAAGGTGAACGAGGGGAGACCCAGTACTTC.